Here is one T cell receptor (beta chain) with its context. Its specificity is unknown. Amplification used 60 Vbeta primers and 13 Jbeta primers. The table came from immunoSEQ multiplex PCR; TCRdb's copy has only in-frame clones and leaves some out. This table has a few hundred thousand clones, around 83% appearing once. The data are from a study of cytomegalovirus exposure and HLA in healthy donors. Regarding the study as a whole: Overall, approximately 150 TCR beta chains were annotated as cytomegalovirus-associated.

V lost 5 bases, J lost 0 bases, and 17 bases lay in between. Germline lookup yields CDR1 LNHDA and CDR2 SQIVND (reference sequence). The CDR3 has 17 residues. The sample was PBMCs. V usage is TRBV19 and J usage is TRBJ1-5, with a weak D call TRBD1 (6 bases). This TCR derives from a girl aged 10-17 years in good health and CMV-seronegative. The CDR3 loop is CASSVLQGRGSNQPQHF. Here the CDR3 DNA reads TGTGCCAGTAGTGTACTTCAGGGGAGAGGTAGCAATCAGCCCCAGCATTTT.